Shown below are 30 T cell receptor beta chains from a single sample sequenced in a study of shared clonotypes between healthy human individuals. The table came from immunoSEQ multiplex PCR; TCRdb's copy has only in-frame clones and leaves some out. The table includes around 2.3 million clones, nearly 97% detected once. The sequencing sample was made of naive CD4+ T cells sorted from blood. Subset indicated: CD45RA+ positively selected. The receptors were sampled from a man aged 18 to 29 in good health.

The rearrangement links TRBV27 to TRBJ2-1, with D unclear. Germline V gene sequence: CDR1 MNHEY, CDR2 SMNVEV (reference sequence). The CDR3 is 13 residues long. V shed 0 bases and J shed 8 bases, with 8 bases lying between them. CDR3 coding DNA: TGTGCCAGCAGTTTATCGGGCCTGTATGAGCAGTTCTTC. This encodes CASSLSGLYEQFF.

The chain has TRBV19 and TRBJ2-7; D unresolved. The germline V gene encodes CDR1 LNHDA and CDR2 SQIVND (reference sequence). The CDR3 has 13 residues. V lost 1 base and J 3 bases, leaving 7 bases between the germline ends. The CDR3 DNA reads TGTGCCAGTAGTATAGGTGTGTTCTACGAGCAGTACTTC. It yields the protein CASSIGVFYEQYF.

The chain's CDR3 is CASSPRQGKQYF. CDR3 in DNA: TGTGCCAGCAGCCCGAGGCAGGGCAAGCAGTACTTC. The chain recombines TRBV5-6 with TRBJ2-7; D might be TRBD1 (5 bases). Trimming took off 4 bases at V and 8 bases at J, with 13 bases between the two ends. The CDR3 contains 12 residues. The germline CDR1 and CDR2 sequences are SGHDT and YYEEEE.

The chain uses TRBV29-1 and TRBJ2-1, with a tentative D call TRBD2 (5 bases). The germline V gene has CDR1 SQVTM and CDR2 ANQGSEA. The ends were cut back, 7 bases at V and 2 bases at J, with 12 bases in the middle. The CDR3 contains 13 residues. The CDR3, as DNA: TGCAGCGAAAAGAGTAGCGCCTACAATGAGCAGTTCTTC. Translation gives CSEKSSAYNEQFF.

This clone appeared many times. The V call is TRBV9, the J call TRBJ1-3, with D unclear. Between the trimmed V and J ends, which lost 3 bases and 2 bases, there was a span of 6 bases. This CDR3 is built from 13 residues. Per the germline V gene, CDR1 is SGDLS and CDR2 is YYNGEE. CDR3 DNA: TGTGCCAGCAGCGCGACAACTGGAAACACCATATATTTT. It codes for CASSATTGNTIYF.

Points on this clone: Other DNA sequences within the sample encode an identical CDR3. The chain carries TRBV7-2 and TRBJ1-5, with 8 bases aligning to TRBD1. CDR3 size: 15 residues. Germline CDR1 SGHTA, CDR2 FQGNSA. V dropped 4 bases and J dropped 5; count of bases not matched to a gene: 7. The CDR3: CASSSGQGPYQPQHF. CDR3 bases: TGTGCCAGCAGCTCTGGACAGGGCCCATATCAGCCCCAGCATTTT. Looking up the rest from reference TRBV7-2 and TRBJ1-5 gives the full variable domain: GAGVSQSPSNKVTEKGKDVELRCDPISGHTALYWYRQSLGQGLEFLIYFQGNSAPDKSGLPSDRFSAERTGGSVSTLTIQRTQQEDSAVYLCASSSGQGPYQPQHFGDGTRLSIL.

This chain uses TRBV30 with TRBJ2-5; TRBD1 aligns across 7 bases. The CDR3 contains 15 residues. In germline, CDR1 is GTSNPN, CDR2 SVGIG (reference sequence). Germline trimming cut 7 bases from V and 2 bases from J; bases unmatched to any gene: 13. CDR3 nucleotide sequence: TGTGCCTCCAATCCTACCGGGACAGTACAAGAGACCCAGTACTTC. Protein sequence: CASNPTGTVQETQYF.

The chain is built from TRBV5-4 and TRBJ2-7; D remains unclear. The length of the CDR3 is 13 residues. The V gene's germline CDR1 is SGHNT and CDR2 YYREEE (reference sequence). Trimming left V 4 bases short and J 5 bases short, with 13 bases between. CDR3 sequence: CASSQTVGHEQYF. The CDR3 nucleotides read TGTGCCAGCAGCCAGACCGTGGGCCACGAGCAGTACTTC. The whole variable domain, filled in from reference TRBV5-4 and TRBJ2-7, reads ETGVTQSPTHLIKTRGQQVTLRCSSQSGHNTVSWYQQALGQGPQFIFQYYREEENGRGNFPPRFSGLQFPNYSSELNVNALELDDSALYLCASSQTVGHEQYFGPGTRLTVT.

The rearrangement uses TRBV2 and TRBJ2-7, with unresolved D. CDR3 length: 15 residues. The V end lost 3 bases, the J end lost 0 bases, and 12 bases lay between the germline ends. Looked up from germline, CDR1 is SNHLY and CDR2 is FYNNEI. The CDR3, as DNA: TGTGCCAGCAGTGAGAGACACTGGAGCTCCTACGAGCAGTACTTC. It translates to CASSERHWSSYEQYF.

This sequence joins TRBV4-1 and TRBJ1-4; possibly TRBD1 for D (6 bases). The germline CDR1 and CDR2 sequences are MGHRA and YSYEKL. V was clipped by 3 bases and J by 11 bases, with 16 bases between them. The CDR3 totals 14 residues. Here the CDR3 DNA reads TGCGCCAGCAGCCACCCCGGACAGTCGTTGAAACTGTTTTTT. The encoded protein is CASSHPGQSLKLFF.

The chain is built from TRBV28 and TRBJ1-3, with D hard to call. V was clipped by 2 bases and J by 4 bases, with 6 bases between them. Germline loops: CDR1 MDHEN, CDR2 SYDVKM. This CDR3 has 13 amino acids. The CDR3, as DNA: TGTGCCAGCAGTTTAGAATCGGGAAACACCATATATTTT. Translating gives CASSLESGNTIYF.

This chain connects TRBV29-1 to TRBJ2-3; no definite D call. V was cut by 6 bases and J by 2 bases, with 12 bases left in between. CDR3 length: 13 amino acids. Per the germline V gene, CDR1 is SQVTM and CDR2 is ANQGSEA. The CDR3 spells CSVGWSNTDTQYF. In DNA, the CDR3 is TGCAGCGTCGGATGGTCGAACACAGATACGCAGTATTTT.

This chain joins TRBV5-1 and TRBJ1-1; D perhaps matches TRBD1 (6 bases). V lost 2 bases and J 7 bases, leaving 15 bases between the germline ends. The CDR3 covers 14 residues. The germline CDR1 and CDR2 sequences are SGHRS and YFSETQ. The CDR3 bases are TGCGCCAGCAGCTTTAGTGTGCGGACAGATGAAGCTTTCTTT. The encoded protein is CASSFSVRTDEAFF.

V is TRBV2 and J is TRBJ2-3; D uncertain. Germline-derived CDR1 and CDR2 are SNHLY and FYNNEI. V dropped 8 bases and J dropped 3 bases, with 18 bases sitting between them. The CDR3 contains 15 residues. CDR3 region: CASGLPPAGTDTQYF. In DNA form, the CDR3 reads TGTGCCAGCGGGCTCCCGCCCGCAGGTACAGATACGCAGTATTTT.

The chain uses TRBV7-8 and TRBJ1-5; TRBD1 might be the D (6 bases). The CDR3 covers 14 residues. V shed 2 bases and J shed 7 bases, with 12 bases lying between them. CDR1 and CDR2 (germline): SGHVS, FQNEAQ. CDR3 in amino acids: CASSLPGAGQPQHF. The CDR3 region has the DNA TGTGCCAGCAGCTTACCAGGGGCGGGGCAGCCCCAGCATTTT.

The chain employs TRBV11-2 and TRBJ2-2; possibly TRBD2 for D (6 bases). With 3 bases removed from V and 5 bases from J, the gap between germline ends came to 16 bases. The CDR3 has 16 amino acids. Germline values: CDR1 SGHAT, CDR2 FQNNGV. This CDR3 is CASSFRTREVTGELFF. The DNA for the CDR3 is TGTGCCAGCAGCTTTCGAACTAGGGAGGTAACCGGGGAGCTGTTTTTT.

A remark on this clone: In the same sample, other DNA sequences code for this CDR3. The chain uses TRBV5-1 and TRBJ1-5, with 7 bases fitting TRBD1. Germline values: CDR1 SGHRS, CDR2 YFSETQ. The CDR3 has 15 residues. Trimming took 0 bases from V and 4 from J; bases not matched to a gene: 4. This CDR3 is CASSLEGARNQPQHF. CDR3 coding DNA: TGCGCCAGCAGCTTGGAGGGGGCGCGGAATCAGCCCCAGCATTTT.

The chain uses TRBV5-1 and TRBJ1-2; D uncertain. The CDR3 is 15 residues long. V was clipped by 0 bases and J by 1 base, with 10 bases between them. Germline loops: CDR1 SGHRS, CDR2 YFSETQ. The CDR3 sequence: CASSLGLGINYGYTF. For the CDR3, the DNA is TGCGCCAGCAGCTTGGGTCTGGGGATTAACTATGGCTACACCTTC.

The rearrangement links TRBV29-1 to TRBJ2-5; D may correspond to TRBD1 or TRBD2 (5 bases each). The CDR3 consists of 13 residues. Germline V lookup: CDR1 SQVTM, CDR2 ANQGSEA. Trimming removed 6 bases at V and 4 bases at J, with 15 bases between. DNA of the CDR3: TGCAGCGTCGCCCCCGGGACGGTAGAGACCCAGTACTTC. It specifies CSVAPGTVETQYF.

The gene calls are TRBV7-6 and TRBJ1-4; TRBD1 aligns across 8 bases. The CDR3 runs to 15 residues. The trim removed 4 bases at V and 8 bases at J, leaving 9 bases unmatched. Germline CDR1 reads SGHVS; CDR2 reads FNYEAQ. The CDR3 bases are TGTGCCAGCAGCTCCATGACAGGGGTCGGGGAAAAACTGTTTTTT. This encodes CASSSMTGVGEKLFF.

The CDR3 DNA reads as TGTGCCAGCAGCGTTCTCAGGGGGGTAGCGGTGAACACCGGGGAGCTGTTTTTT. This translates into CASSVLRGVAVNTGELFF. The rearrangement links TRBV7-2 to TRBJ2-2; the D gene is possibly TRBD1 (7 bases). Germline V gene sequence: CDR1 SGHTA, CDR2 FQGNSA. V was clipped by 5 bases and J by 1 base, with 20 bases between them. CDR3 length equals 18 residues.

The chain carries TRBV19 and TRBJ1-2, with TRBD1 matching over 7 bases. Germline V gene data show CDR1 as LNHDA and CDR2 as SQIVND (reference sequence). CDR3 length equals 14 residues. The V segment lost 5 bases and the J segment 5 bases; nucleotides outside the gene matches: 8. CDR3: CASSLQGLRYGYTF. CDR3 nucleotide sequence: TGTGCCAGTAGTCTACAGGGGTTACGGTATGGCTACACCTTC.

The chain employs TRBV6-5 and TRBJ2-7; 11 nucleotides agree with TRBD1. Looked up from germline, CDR1 is MNHEY and CDR2 is SVGAGI. The length of the CDR3 is 13 residues. After removal of 10 bases from V and 1 base from J, the junction contained 3 bases not matched to a gene. In DNA, the CDR3 is TGTGCCACCGGGACAGGGGGGTCCTACGAGCAGTACTTC. Residues: CATGTGGSYEQYF.

V is TRBV18 and J is TRBJ2-2, with D possibly being TRBD1 (5 bases). Germline V CDR1 and CDR2: KGHSH, LQKENI. CDR3 length equals 14 residues. The V end lost 4 bases, the J end lost 1 base, and 7 bases lay between the germline ends. Here the CDR3 reads CASSQQVNTGELFF. CDR3 sequence (DNA): TGTGCCAGCTCACAACAGGTGAACACCGGGGAGCTGTTTTTT.

This clone was counted a single time. The V gene is TRBV5-4, the J gene TRBJ1-1; 8 positions match TRBD1. After removal of 4 bases from V and 1 base from J, the junction contained 6 bases not matched to a gene. This CDR3 has 15 amino acids. The germline V gene encodes CDR1 SGHNT and CDR2 YYREEE (reference sequence). CDR3 region: CASSQGQGRNTEAFF. In DNA form, the CDR3 reads TGTGCCAGCAGCCAAGGACAGGGCCGGAACACTGAAGCTTTCTTT. The variable domain in full, completed from reference TRBV5-4 and TRBJ1-1, reads ETGVTQSPTHLIKTRGQQVTLRCSSQSGHNTVSWYQQALGQGPQFIFQYYREEENGRGNFPPRFSGLQFPNYSSELNVNALELDDSALYLCASSQGQGRNTEAFFGQGTRLTVV.

V usage is TRBV7-9 and J usage is TRBJ1-2, with 12 bases that match TRBD1. The ends lost 5 bases at V and 0 bases at J; junction bases unmatched: 7. In germline, CDR1 is SEHNR, CDR2 FQNEAQ (reference sequence). The CDR3 consists of 17 residues. The CDR3 sequence: CASSVPGQGAPNYGYTF. CDR3 nucleotides: TGTGCCAGCAGCGTCCCGGGACAGGGGGCGCCTAACTATGGCTACACCTTC.

This chain uses TRBV5-5 with TRBJ2-5, with D perhaps TRBD1 or TRBD2 (5 bases each). The V and J ends lost 0 bases and 2 bases respectively, with 11 bases between them. In germline, CDR1 is SGHKS, CDR2 YYEKEE (reference sequence). The CDR3 sequence is 15 residues long. CDR3 residues: CASSLVPGSQETQYF. The CDR3 DNA follows: TGTGCCAGCAGCTTGGTGCCAGGGAGTCAAGAGACCCAGTACTTC.

This chain links TRBV18 with TRBJ1-2; a possible D gene is TRBD1 (6 bases). The CDR3 is 14 residues long. Germline CDR1 reads KGHSH; CDR2 reads LQKENI. Trimming shortened V by 6 bases and J by 8 bases, and 19 bases separated the two germline ends. The CDR3 spells CASSPDSAREGYTF. The CDR3 DNA sequence: TGTGCCAGCTCCCCGGACAGCGCGAGGGAGGGCTACACCTTC. Complete variable domain (other parts from reference TRBV18 and TRBJ1-2): NAGVMQNPRHLVRRRGQEARLRCSPMKGHSHVYWYRQLPEEGLKFMVYLQKENIIDESGMPKERFSAEFPKEGPSILRIQQVVRGDSAAYFCASSPDSAREGYTFGSGTRLTVV.

V is TRBV5-1 and J is TRBJ1-2, with 7 bases that match TRBD1. This CDR3 comprises 16 residues. Looked up from germline, CDR1 is SGHRS and CDR2 is YFSETQ. The junction had 13 bases not matched to a gene; V was cut back by 4 bases and J by 4 bases. The DNA of the CDR3 is TGCGCCAGCAGCGAACGTACGGGACAGTCCGGCTATGGCTACACCTTC. Protein: CASSERTGQSGYGYTF.

The rearrangement links TRBV28 to TRBJ1-2, with D possibly matching TRBD1 (5 bases). The CDR3 spans 13 residues. Germline V CDR1 and CDR2: MDHEN, SYDVKM. Trimming stripped 7 bases from V and 4 bases from J, with 13 bases between. CDR3 amino acids: CASNPDTIYGYTF. In DNA form, the CDR3 reads TGTGCCAGCAACCCGGACACTATCTATGGCTACACCTTC.